Listed here are 19 T cell receptor beta chains from one sample, sequenced in a study of shared clonotypes between healthy human individuals. Clones were read by immunoSEQ multiplex PCR, and TCRdb kept only the in-frame ones, dropping some. The sample lists roughly 2 million clones; about 95% were seen once. Naive CD8 cells, CD45RO-negative and positively selected for CCR7, excluded terminally differentiated effector memory CD45RA+ cells. The source material was naive CD8+ T cells sorted from blood. These receptors were collected from a man aged 18 to 29 in good health.

The J gene is TRBJ1-2, the V gene TRBV15; D is perhaps TRBD1 (5 bases). The CDR3 has 17 residues. Trimming cost V 3 bases and J 2 bases, with 19 bases left between them. CDR1 and CDR2 from the germline V gene are LNHNV and YYDKDF (reference sequence). CDR3 DNA: TGTGCCACCAGCAGTCCTTCCGCGGAACAGGTCAACTATGGCTACACCTTC. Translating gives CATSSPSAEQVNYGYTF.

The chain uses TRBV27 and TRBJ2-1; 14 nucleotides align to TRBD2. The CDR3 has 18 amino acids. Trimming removed 4 bases from V and 4 bases from J; junction bases left unmatched: 9. Per the germline V gene, CDR1 is MNHEY and CDR2 is SMNVEV (reference sequence). CDR3 sequence: CASSSTIRLAGGYNEQFF. For the CDR3, the DNA is TGTGCCAGCAGTTCGACTATACGACTAGCGGGAGGGTACAATGAGCAGTTCTTC.

The chain has TRBV18 and TRBJ2-2; unclear D gene. Germline CDR1 KGHSH, CDR2 LQKENI. The V end was cut by 4 bases, the J end by 3 bases, with 3 bases between. The CDR3 has 12 amino acids. The CDR3 loop reads CASSRDTGELFF. For the CDR3, the DNA is TGTGCCAGCTCACGGGACACCGGGGAGCTGTTTTTT.

The gene calls are TRBV7-9 and TRBJ2-3; no firm D call. The CDR3 runs 13 residues. Trimming removed 5 bases at V and 8 bases at J, with 14 bases between. The germline gives CDR1 SEHNR, CDR2 FQNEAQ (reference sequence). CDR3 amino acids: CASSPTPAGTQYF. CDR3 DNA: TGTGCCAGCAGCCCCACCCCTGCAGGTACGCAGTATTTT.

The V and J genes are TRBV27 and TRBJ2-7, with D possibly being TRBD1 (5 bases). In germline, CDR1 is MNHEY, CDR2 SMNVEV (reference sequence). This CDR3 comprises 15 residues. V was clipped by 5 bases and J by 0 bases, with 14 bases between them. CDR3: CASSPTRVSSYEQYF. The CDR3 nucleotides read TGTGCCAGCAGTCCCACCAGGGTTAGCTCCTACGAGCAGTACTTC.

The chain is built from TRBV27 and TRBJ2-3, with 12 positions matching TRBD1. CDR1 MNHEY and CDR2 SMNVEV come from the germline V gene (reference sequence). The CDR3 spans 15 residues. J gave up 6 bases and V 4 bases, and 5 bases lay outside the gene matches. The CDR3 loop reads CASSSGDRGRDTQYF. CDR3 DNA sequence: TGTGCCAGCAGTTCAGGGGACAGGGGGCGGGATACGCAGTATTTT.

This chain joins TRBV6-4 and TRBJ2-7; D is ambiguous. V was clipped by 2 bases and J by 0 bases, with 17 bases between them. CDR1 is MRHNA, CDR2 SNTAGT, per germline. This CDR3 has 17 residues. Here the CDR3 DNA reads TGTGCCAGCAGTGACGATGGGAACGGGTTCAGCTCCTACGAGCAGTACTTC. Its translation is CASSDDGNGFSSYEQYF.

This chain connects TRBV28 to TRBJ2-7, with D perhaps TRBD1 or TRBD2 (5 bases each). CDR1 and CDR2 from the germline V gene are MDHEN and SYDVKM. Deletions cut 5 bases from V and 2 bases from J, with 13 bases between. CDR3 length equals 14 residues. DNA of the CDR3: TGTGCCAGCAGTACGAGGGGTAGGACCTACGAGCAGTACTTC. Its translation: CASSTRGRTYEQYF. Full variable domain (missing parts from reference TRBV28 and TRBJ2-7): DVKVTQSSRYLVKRTGEKVFLECVQDMDHENMFWYRQDPGLGLRLIYFSYDVKMKEKGDIPEGYSVSREKKERFSLILESASTNQTSMYLCASSTRGRTYEQYFGPGTRLTVT.

This chain links TRBV5-1 with TRBJ1-2, with 7 positions matching TRBD1. The V gene's germline CDR1 is SGHRS and CDR2 YFSETQ. The junction had 8 bases not matched to a gene; V was cut back by 7 bases and J by 8 bases. The CDR3 runs 12 residues. The CDR3 protein is CASALTGIGYTF. The CDR3 bases are TGCGCCAGCGCCCTGACAGGGATCGGCTACACCTTC.

This sequence joins TRBV10-3 and TRBJ2-1; D may match TRBD1 or TRBD2 (6 bases each). From germline, CDR1 is ENHRY and CDR2 SYGVKD. The CDR3 has 15 residues. V lost 2 bases, J lost 4 bases, and 12 bases lay in between. The CDR3 reads CAISEIGGGYNEQFF. CDR3 nucleotides: TGTGCCATCAGTGAGATCGGGGGCGGGTACAATGAGCAGTTCTTC.

This rearrangement joins TRBV27 to TRBJ1-5, with 7 bases fitting TRBD1. In germline, CDR1 is MNHEY, CDR2 SMNVEV (reference sequence). The CDR3 is made up of 16 amino acids. The V segment lost 6 bases and the J segment 4 bases; nucleotides outside the gene matches: 12. CDR3 region: CASSPLPGQENQPQHF. DNA of the CDR3: TGTGCCAGCAGCCCCCTTCCCGGACAGGAGAATCAGCCCCAGCATTTT.

V is TRBV10-1 and J is TRBJ2-7; D tentatively fits TRBD1 or TRBD2 (5 bases each). Germline assignment: CDR1 WNHNN and CDR2 SYGVQD (reference sequence). With 3 bases removed from V and 2 bases from J, the gap between germline ends came to 11 bases. This CDR3 region has 14 residues. The CDR3 coding sequence is TGCGCCAGCAGTGATCCCGGGACGACCTACGAGCAGTACTTC. This codes for CASSDPGTTYEQYF.

CDR3 nucleotide sequence: TGTGCCAGCAGCTTGGCCGTGACAGGTCATCACGAGCAGTACTTC. Translating gives CASSLAVTGHHEQYF. The V gene is TRBV5-6, the J gene TRBJ2-7; the D gene is possibly TRBD1 (6 bases). Germline V gene lookup returns CDR1 SGHDT and CDR2 YYEEEE. This CDR3 has 15 amino acids. Trimming cost V 0 bases and J 5 bases, with 15 bases left between them.

This clone was observed a few times. This rearrangement joins TRBV14 to TRBJ1-2; D gene uncertain. With 3 bases removed from V and 7 bases from J, the gap between germline ends came to 9 bases. This CDR3 spans 12 amino acids. Per the germline V gene, CDR1 is SGHDN and CDR2 is FVKESK. The CDR3 DNA sequence: TGTGCCAGCAGCCATGGAGGAACTGGCTACACCTTC. It specifies CASSHGGTGYTF.

This chain uses TRBV27 with TRBJ2-3; the D is unclear. The CDR3 runs to 13 residues. The germline V gene has CDR1 MNHEY and CDR2 SMNVEV (reference sequence). Trimming removed 3 bases at V and 4 bases at J, with 8 bases between. The CDR3 bases are TGTGCCAGCAGTTTCAAACTATCAGATACGCAGTATTTT. Its protein product is CASSFKLSDTQYF.

This sequence joins TRBV2 and TRBJ2-1; D ambiguous. Germline lookup yields CDR1 SNHLY and CDR2 FYNNEI. The V and J ends lost 10 bases and 4 bases respectively, with 17 bases between them. The CDR3 spans 14 residues. The CDR3 region is CANLPADIYNEQFF. CDR3 nucleotide sequence: TGTGCCAACCTCCCAGCCGACATTTACAATGAGCAGTTCTTC.

As regards this clone: The sample holds other DNA sequences that translate to the same CDR3. The chain is built from TRBV7-9 and TRBJ1-2; tentatively, D is TRBD1 (5 bases). This CDR3 comprises 13 residues. The germline V gene has CDR1 SEHNR and CDR2 FQNEAQ (reference sequence). Deletions cut 3 bases from V and 3 bases from J, with 8 bases between. Here the CDR3 DNA reads TGTGCCAGCAGCTTCGGGACCGACTATGGCTACACCTTC. This encodes CASSFGTDYGYTF.

The chain carries TRBV25-1 and TRBJ1-3, with 8 bases lining up with TRBD1. The CDR3 has 13 residues. J lost 3 bases, V lost 9 bases, and 4 bases had no gene match. Germline assignment: CDR1 MGHDK and CDR2 SYGVNS. The CDR3 protein is CASEGTGGNTIYF. In DNA form, the CDR3 reads TGTGCCAGTGAAGGGACAGGTGGAAACACCATATATTTT.

The gene calls are TRBV5-6 and TRBJ1-1, with D hard to call. This CDR3 contains 14 residues. The ends were cut back, 2 bases at V and 4 bases at J, with 12 bases in the middle. Germline V gives CDR1 SGHDT, CDR2 YYEEEE. The chain's CDR3 is CASSFANPGTEAFF. The CDR3 region has the DNA TGTGCCAGCAGCTTCGCAAATCCCGGCACTGAAGCTTTCTTT.